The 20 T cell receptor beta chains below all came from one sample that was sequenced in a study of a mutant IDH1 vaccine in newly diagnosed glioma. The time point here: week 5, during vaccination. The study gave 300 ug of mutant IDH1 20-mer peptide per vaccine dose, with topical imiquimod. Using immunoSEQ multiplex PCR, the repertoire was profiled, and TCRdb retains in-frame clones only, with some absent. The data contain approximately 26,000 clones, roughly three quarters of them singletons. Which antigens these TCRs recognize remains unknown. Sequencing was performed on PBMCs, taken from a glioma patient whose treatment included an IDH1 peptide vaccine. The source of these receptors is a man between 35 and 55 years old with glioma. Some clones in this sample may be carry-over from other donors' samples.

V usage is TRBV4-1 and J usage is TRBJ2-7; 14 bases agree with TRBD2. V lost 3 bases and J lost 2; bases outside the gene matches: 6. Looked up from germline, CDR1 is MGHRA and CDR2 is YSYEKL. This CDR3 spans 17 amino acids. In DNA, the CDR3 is TGCGCCAGCAGCCACCTAGGGACTAGCGGGAGAACCTACGAGCAGTACTTC. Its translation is CASSHLGTSGRTYEQYF.

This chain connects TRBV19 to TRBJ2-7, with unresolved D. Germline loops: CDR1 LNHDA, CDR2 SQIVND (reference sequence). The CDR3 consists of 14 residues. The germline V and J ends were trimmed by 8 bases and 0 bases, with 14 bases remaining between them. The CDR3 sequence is CASGPTSSSYEQYF. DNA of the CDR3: TGTGCCAGTGGCCCCACCTCTAGCTCCTACGAGCAGTACTTC.

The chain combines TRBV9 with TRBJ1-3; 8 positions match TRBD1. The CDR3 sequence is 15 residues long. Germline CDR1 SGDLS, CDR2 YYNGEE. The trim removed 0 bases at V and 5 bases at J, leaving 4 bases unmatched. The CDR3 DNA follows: TGTGCCAGCAGCGTAGGCTGGACAGGGCGAAACACCATATATTTT. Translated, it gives CASSVGWTGRNTIYF. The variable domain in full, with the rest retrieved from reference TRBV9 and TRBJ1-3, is DSGVTQTPKHLITATGQRVTLRCSPRSGDLSVYWYQQSLDQGLQFLIQYYNGEERAKGNILERFSAQQFPDLHSELNLSSLELGDSALYFCASSVGWTGRNTIYFGEGSWLTVV.

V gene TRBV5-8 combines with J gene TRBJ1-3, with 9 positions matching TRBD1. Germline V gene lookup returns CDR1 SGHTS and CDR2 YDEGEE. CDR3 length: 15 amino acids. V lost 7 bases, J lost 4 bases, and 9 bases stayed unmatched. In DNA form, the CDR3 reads TGTGCCAGCCACGAACAGGGGGCGAGGGGAAACACCATATATTTT. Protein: CASHEQGARGNTIYF. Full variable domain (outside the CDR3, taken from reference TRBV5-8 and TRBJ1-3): EAGVTQSPTHLIKTRGQQATLRCSPISGHTSVYWYQQALGLGLQFLLWYDEGEERNRGNFPPRFSGRQFPNYSSELNVNALELEDSALYLCASHEQGARGNTIYFGEGSWLTVV.

Here the CDR3 DNA reads TGCGCCAGCAGCCCAGGGGGCGCGGGGCAGCCCCAGCATTTT. Its protein is CASSPGGAGQPQHF. V and J are TRBV4-3 and TRBJ1-5; the match to TRBD1 covers 8 bases. V dropped 4 bases and J dropped 7; count of bases not matched to a gene: 6. The CDR3 extends over 14 amino acids. The V gene's germline CDR1 is LGHNA and CDR2 YSLEER.

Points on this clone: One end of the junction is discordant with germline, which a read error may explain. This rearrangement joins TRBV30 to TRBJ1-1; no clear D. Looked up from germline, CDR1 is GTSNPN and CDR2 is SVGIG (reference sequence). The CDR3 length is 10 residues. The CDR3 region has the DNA TGTGCCTGGAGTGTTGATGGGGTGATCTTT. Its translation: CAWSVDGVIF.

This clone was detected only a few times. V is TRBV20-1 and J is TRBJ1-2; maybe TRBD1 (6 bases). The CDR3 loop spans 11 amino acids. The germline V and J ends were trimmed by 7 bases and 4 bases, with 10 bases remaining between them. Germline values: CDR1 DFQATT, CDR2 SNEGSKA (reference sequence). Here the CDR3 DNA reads TGCAGTGTACAGGGACTCTATGGCTACACCTTC. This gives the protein CSVQGLYGYTF.

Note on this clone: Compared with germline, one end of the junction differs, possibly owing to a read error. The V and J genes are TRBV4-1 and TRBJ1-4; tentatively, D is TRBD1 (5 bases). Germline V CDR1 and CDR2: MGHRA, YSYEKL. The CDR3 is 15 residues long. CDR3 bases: TGCGCCAGCAGTCAAGCGGGGCATACGAAGGAAAAACTGTTTTTT. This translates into CASSQAGHTKEKLFF.

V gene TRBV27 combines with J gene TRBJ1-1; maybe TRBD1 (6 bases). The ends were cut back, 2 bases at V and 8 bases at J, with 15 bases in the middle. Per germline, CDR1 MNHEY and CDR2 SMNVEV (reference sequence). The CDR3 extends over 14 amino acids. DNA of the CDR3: TGTGCCAGCAGTTTAGGTTGGGGGGGCGAGGAAGCTTTCTTT. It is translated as CASSLGWGGEEAFF.

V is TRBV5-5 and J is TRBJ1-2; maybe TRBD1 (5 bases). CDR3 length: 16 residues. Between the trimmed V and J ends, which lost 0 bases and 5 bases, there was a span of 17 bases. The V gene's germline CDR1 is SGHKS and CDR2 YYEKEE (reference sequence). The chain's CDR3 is CASSLAGAGIVYGYTF. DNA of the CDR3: TGTGCCAGCAGCTTGGCCGGGGCAGGGATAGTTTATGGCTACACCTTC.

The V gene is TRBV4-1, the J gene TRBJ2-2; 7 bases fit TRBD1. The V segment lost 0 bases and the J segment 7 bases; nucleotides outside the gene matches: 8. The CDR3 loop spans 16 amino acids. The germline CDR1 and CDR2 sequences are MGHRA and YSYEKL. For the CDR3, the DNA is TGCGCCAGCAGCCAAGATACGGGACAGAACCACGGGGAGCTGTTTTTT. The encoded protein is CASSQDTGQNHGELFF.

For the CDR3, the DNA is TGTGCCAGCAGCTTATTGGGGGGGGGCACAGATACGCAGTATTTT. This codes for CASSLLGGGTDTQYF. The chain has TRBV11-2 and TRBJ2-3, with 7 bases fitting TRBD2. CDR1 is SGHAT and CDR2 is FQNNGV in the germline V gene. The V gene end was trimmed by 2 bases and the J gene end by 1 base; junction bases not matched to a gene: 3. The CDR3 is made up of 15 amino acids.

CDR3 bases: TGTGCCAGCAGTTACCGGGACAATTTGCCCCTGGAGACCCAGTACTTC. Encoded protein: CASSYRDNLPLETQYF. V usage is TRBV6-5 and J usage is TRBJ2-5, with D perhaps TRBD1 (6 bases). The germline V and J ends were trimmed by 2 bases and 5 bases, with 18 bases remaining between them. This CDR3 comprises 16 residues. Per germline, CDR1 MNHEY and CDR2 SVGAGI.

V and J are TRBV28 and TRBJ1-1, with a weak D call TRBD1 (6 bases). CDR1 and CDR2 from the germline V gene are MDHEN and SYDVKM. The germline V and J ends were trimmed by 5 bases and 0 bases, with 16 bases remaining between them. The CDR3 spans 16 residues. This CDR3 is CASSSTGLPMNTEAFF. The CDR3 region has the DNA TGTGCCAGCAGTAGTACAGGGCTACCCATGAACACTGAAGCTTTCTTT.

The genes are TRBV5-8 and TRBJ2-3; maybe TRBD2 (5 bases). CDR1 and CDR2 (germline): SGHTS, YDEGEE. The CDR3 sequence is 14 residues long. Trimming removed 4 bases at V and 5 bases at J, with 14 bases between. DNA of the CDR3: TGTGCCAGCAGCCGCCGTGAGGGTGAAGATACGCAGTATTTT. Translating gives CASSRREGEDTQYF.

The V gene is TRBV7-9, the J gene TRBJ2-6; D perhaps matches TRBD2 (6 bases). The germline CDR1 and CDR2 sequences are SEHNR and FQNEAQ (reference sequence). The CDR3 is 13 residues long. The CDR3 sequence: CAEGRAGANVLTF. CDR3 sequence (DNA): TGTGCGGAGGGGAGAGCGGGGGCCAACGTCCTGACTTTC.

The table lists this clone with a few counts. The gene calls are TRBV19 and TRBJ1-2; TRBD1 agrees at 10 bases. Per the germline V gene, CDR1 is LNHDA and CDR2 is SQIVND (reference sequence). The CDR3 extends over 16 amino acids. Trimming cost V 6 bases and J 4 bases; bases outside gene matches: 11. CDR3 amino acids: CASSLPGQGYAYGYTF. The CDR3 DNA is TGTGCCAGTAGCCTACCGGGACAGGGGTATGCCTATGGCTACACCTTC.

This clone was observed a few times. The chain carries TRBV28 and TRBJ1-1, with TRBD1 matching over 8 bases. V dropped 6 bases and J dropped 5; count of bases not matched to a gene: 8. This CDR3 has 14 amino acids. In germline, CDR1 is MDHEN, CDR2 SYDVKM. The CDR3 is CASSFTGGKTEAFF. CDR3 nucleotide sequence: TGTGCCAGCAGCTTCACAGGGGGTAAAACTGAAGCTTTCTTT.

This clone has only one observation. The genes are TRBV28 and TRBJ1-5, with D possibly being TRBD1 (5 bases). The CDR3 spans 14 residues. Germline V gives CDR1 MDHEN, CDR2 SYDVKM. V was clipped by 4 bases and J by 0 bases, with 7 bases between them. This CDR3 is CASSWDDSNQPQHF. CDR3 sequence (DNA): TGTGCCAGCAGTTGGGACGATAGCAATCAGCCCCAGCATTTT. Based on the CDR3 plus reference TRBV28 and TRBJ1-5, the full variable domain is DVKVTQSSRYLVKRTGEKVFLECVQDMDHENMFWYRQDPGLGLRLIYFSYDVKMKEKGDIPEGYSVSREKKERFSLILESASTNQTSMYLCASSWDDSNQPQHFGDGTRLSIL.

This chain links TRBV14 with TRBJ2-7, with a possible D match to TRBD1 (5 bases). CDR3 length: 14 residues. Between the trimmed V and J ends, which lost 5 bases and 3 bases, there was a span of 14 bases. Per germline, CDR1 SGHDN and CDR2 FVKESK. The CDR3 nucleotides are TGTGCCAGCAGCGATTTAGACAGCTACTACGAGCAGTACTTC. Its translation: CASSDLDSYYEQYF.